This TCR beta chain originates from a study of T cell responses to AZD1222 COVID-19 vaccine (dated by TCRdb to the early 2020s). Describing the broader study: AZD1222 recipients with second doses at about 4 weeks or about 12 weeks were pooled, because spike-specific TCR depth and breadth did not differ between schedules. Enrollment into the trials was organized by age into subgroups of 18-55, 56-69 and 70-plus years, and those subgroups contained roughly 150, 30 and 60 TCR-sequenced participants, respectively. A total of just over 230 trial participants underwent TCR sequencing, of whom under 220 had received two doses of AZD1222 and approximately 25 had received two doses of the MenACWY control vaccine.

Results the study describes overall, beyond this receptor: The 56-69-year group was small, and its depth increase did not reach significance, likely because of low power. Reportedly, almost half of the unique spike-specific TCRs recognized epitopes lying outside the regions that are mutated in the B.1.351 and B.1.1.7 variants. Most participants were white British and females outnumbered males, and the authors suggested that clonal diversity may have been underestimated. After two AZD1222 doses, spike-specific TCR breadth and depth were significantly higher than at day 0 and than in MenACWY recipients. Only six or seven AZD1222 recipients were SARS-CoV-2 seropositive at baseline, limiting conclusions about previously exposed vaccinees. The vaccine-associated CD4 TCRs covered the entire spike protein, and the dominant responses fell in regions 160-218 and 743-854. Because no samples from the day 14 peak response were available, repertoires could be characterized only after the peak T cell response.

The CDR3, cysteine through phenylalanine, is 16 amino acids long. CDR3 DNA only is kept here, 48 bases in frame from base 1. V and J lose 6 bases and 4 bases, and a span of 19 bases separates them. The germline V gene (reference sequence) gives CDR1 as LNHDA and CDR2 as SQIVND. The time point tag for this specimen amounts to: baseline before first vaccination. Vaccinee samples were obtained from the UK trials COV001 and COV002, which included a single-blind randomized controlled phase 2/3 trial of AZD1222 (ChAdOx1 nCoV-19) in healthy adults. For TCRbeta chain sequencing, PBMC samples were collected from trial participants at day 0 and at day 28 after the second dose. The CDR3 regions of human TCRbeta chains were subjected to immunosequencing. As for how the authors treated the data: TCRs in the repertoires were matched against a reference library of SARS-CoV-2-specific TCRs that had been generated with the MIRA antigen-specificity platform. Breadth meant the fraction of unique TCRs that were SARS-CoV-2-associated, whereas depth meant the fraction of total T cells that were SARS-CoV-2-associated. Using the MIRA data, each spike-specific TCR was assigned both to the spike region to which the TCR was reactive and to a CD4 or CD8 class. Log10-transformed breadth and depth values were compared by one-way ANOVA with Sidak's multiple comparisons tests. Drawn from immuneACCESS, this table holds only the in-frame rearrangements with V and J called that TCRdb kept. Clones are partly lost; checked studies trace under half to an unresolved V gene and leave the rest unexplained. V, J and clone size derive from that table, while D and trimming were established from the DNA sequence. Within this sample are approximately 120,000 clones, with about 94% of them counted one time only. Roughly 0.96% of the sample goes to the ten largest clones.

On this clone itself: Its specific antigen is unknown. Base qualities are not provided; no much larger clone lies one nucleotide away.

The sequence links TRBV19 to TRBJ2-1; the D gene is possibly TRBD1 or TRBD2, each agreeing over 5 bases. This sequence was found in an adult in good health. This material consisted of peripheral blood, taken on day 0 of AZD1222 vaccination. The DNA sequence reads TGTGCCAGTAGACCGTTCCGGGGCAGTACTTACAATGAGCAGTTCTTC. The resulting protein is CASRPFRGSTYNEQFF.